This is a list of T cell receptor beta chains from one sample in a study of CD8+ T cells in alopecia areata. The repertoire was sequenced with immunoSEQ multiplex PCR; TCRdb's copy has only in-frame clones and lacks some. This table has approximately 150,000 clones, less than 75% appearing once. The sequences come from CD4+ T cells sorted from blood, collected around week 55, from a patient treated with tofacitinib. The receptor set was obtained from a human donor with alopecia areata. Both conserved end residues are part of each CDR3. The D gene is left open where the match is weak. Some rows mark clone size as missing; the rest say once, few, many or name a class of expanded clone.

clone size	J gene	D gene	V gene	CDR3 DNA	CDR3 protein
-	TRBJ2-3	-	TRBV19	TGTGCCACCCTCCCCCGGGGGCAGGTCACAGATACGCAGTATTTT	CATLPRGQVTDTQYF
-	TRBJ1-6	TRBD1	TRBV29-1	TGCAGCGTCGCCGGGGGACAGGGTTCACCCCTCCACTTT	CSVAGGQGSPLHF
once	TRBJ2-7	-	TRBV6-5	TGTGCCAGCAGGAGGGCCGGCTACGAGCAGTACTTC	CASRRAGYEQYF
-	TRBJ2-3	-	TRBV5-1	TGCGCCAGCAGCCCGGTGGGGGAACCTAGCACAGATACGCAGTATTTT	CASSPVGEPSTDTQYF
-	TRBJ1-2	-	TRBV29-1	TGCAGCGTTGAACCCCGGGCCGGGACACATAACTATGGCTACACCTTC	CSVEPRAGTHNYGYTF
-	TRBJ2-5	TRBD1	TRBV7-9	TGTGCCAGCAGCCTAGGACAGGGGCAAGAGACCCAGTACTTC	CASSLGQGQETQYF
-	TRBJ1-5	TRBD1	TRBV29-1	TGCAGCGTTGGGACAGGGGGCATGGATCAGCCCCAGCATTTT	CSVGTGGMDQPQHF
-	TRBJ1-5	-	TRBV25-1	TGTGCCAGCAGTCCGGTCTCTTCTGATCAGCCCCAGCATTTT	CASSPVSSDQPQHF
once	TRBJ2-6	TRBD1	TRBV13	TGTGCCAGCAGCTTAGGGACAGGGGGCCTCGGGGCCAACGTCCTGACTTTC	CASSLGTGGLGANVLTF
-	TRBJ2-4	TRBD1	TRBV13	TGTGCCAGCAGCGGACAGGGAAACATTCAGTACTTC	CASSGQGNIQYF
-	TRBJ2-1	-	TRBV7-2	TGTGCCAGCAGCCAGAGACTAGGACAGTTCTTC	CASSQRLGQFF
-	TRBJ2-1	-	TRBV4-1	TGCGCCAGCAGCCACCCCCAGGATGAGCAGTTCTTC	CASSHPQDEQFF
-	TRBJ1-5	TRBD1	TRBV27	TGTGCCAGCAGTTTATCGACAGGGTTTAGTCAGCCCCAGCATTTT	CASSLSTGFSQPQHF
-	TRBJ2-7	TRBD2	TRBV29-1	TGCAGCGTGAAGGGCAGCGGGGACGAGCAGTACTTC	CSVKGSGDEQYF
few	TRBJ2-3	-	TRBV29-1	TGCAGCGTTGATCCGCTTGCGGGGGCCGGCACAGATACGCAGTATTTT	CSVDPLAGAGTDTQYF
once	TRBJ2-5	-	TRBV29-1	TGCAGCGTTGAGTCCCGGGGGACCCAGTACTTC	CSVESRGTQYF
once	TRBJ1-2	-	TRBV29-1	TGCAGCGTTAGCCTAGGGCGAATCGATGGCTACACCTTC	CSVSLGRIDGYTF
-	TRBJ1-2	-	TRBV29-1	TGCAGCGTTGAACGGCAGTCCTATGGCTACACCTTC	CSVERQSYGYTF
-	TRBJ1-6	-	TRBV11-2	TGTGCCAGCAGCTCGTCAGGGGCTTCACCCCTCCACTTT	CASSSSGASPLHF
-	TRBJ1-5	-	TRBV5-1	TGCGCCAGCAGCTTGGGAGACATTAGCAATCAGCCCCAGCATTTT	CASSLGDISNQPQHF
-	TRBJ2-1	-	TRBV5-1	TGCGCCAGCAGCCTTACTTTGGGCGCACAATACAATGAGCAGTTCTTC	CASSLTLGAQYNEQFF
-	TRBJ1-2	-	TRBV29-1	TGCAGCGTTGACGGGGGCGCCTCGGCTGGCTACACCTTC	CSVDGGASAGYTF
-	TRBJ1-2	-	TRBV4-1	TGCGCCAGCAGCCAAGTTTCCATTAGGGGATCGGGCTATGGCTACACCTTC	CASSQVSIRGSGYGYTF
-	TRBJ2-7	TRBD1	TRBV19	TGTGCCAGTAGGGAAGACAGGGACTCCTACGAGCAGTACTTC	CASREDRDSYEQYF
-	TRBJ2-2	-	TRBV7-3	TGTGCCAGCAGCTTACTGGGCCAGGGAAGCACCGGGGAGCTGTTTTTT	CASSLLGQGSTGELFF
-	TRBJ1-5	-	TRBV27	TGTGCCAGCAGTCCAGTTATGTGGGGGAGCAATCAGCCCCAGCATTTT	CASSPVMWGSNQPQHF
-	TRBJ2-2	TRBD1	TRBV14	TGTGCCAGCAGCCAAGGACAGGGCAAGGTTAGAGAGCTGTTTTTT	CASSQGQGKVRELFF
-	TRBJ2-3	-	TRBV27	TGTGCCAGCAGTCTAGCCTTACAGGGACCCACAGATACGCAGTATTTT	CASSLALQGPTDTQYF
few	TRBJ1-1	-	TRBV5-1	TGCGCCAGCAGAGGCAGCATGAACACTGAAGCTTTCTTT	CASRGSMNTEAFF
-	TRBJ2-5	-	TRBV5-6	TGTGCCAGCAAGGAGGGCGAAGAGACCCAGTACTTC	CASKEGEETQYF
few	TRBJ2-5	TRBD1	TRBV6-1	TGTGCGACCGGGACAGGGGGAGAGACCCAGTACTTC	CATGTGGETQYF
-	TRBJ1-4	-	TRBV4-1	TGCGCCAGCAGCCAAGCAAGGGGTGAAAAACTGTTTTTT	CASSQARGEKLFF
-	TRBJ1-1	-	TRBV4-1	TGCGCCAGCAGCCACCCCAGTTCTTGGGACACTGAAGCTTTCTTT	CASSHPSSWDTEAFF
many	TRBJ1-2	-	TRBV7-9	TGTGCCAGCAGCTTATCTGATCGGCCAGGCTACACCTTC	CASSLSDRPGYTF
-	TRBJ2-5	TRBD2	TRBV30	TGTGCCTGGAGTCCCTTCCGCCTCCTAGCGGGGGAGGAGACCCAGTACTTC	CAWSPFRLLAGEETQYF